The clone carrying this TCR beta chain has a handful of counts. The data were produced by immunoSEQ multiplex PCR, yet TCRdb's version contains in-frame clones alone and is incomplete. The sample consists of thousands of clones, about 20% of them appearing once. Trimming cost V 6 bases and J 1 base, with 9 bases left between them. The CDR3 runs 13 residues. Germline V gene sequence: CDR1 MNHNY, CDR2 SVGAGI (reference sequence). The entry originates in a study of graft-versus-host responses after intestinal transplantation. Points from the study as a whole: GvH clones were identified in recipient marrow, with some first appearing in ileum or blood.

The receptor was isolated from a human patient who was an organ donor for intestinal transplantation. J is TRBJ1-1 and V is TRBV6-6; D is perhaps TRBD1 (6 bases). Material: alloreactive CD4+ T cells from a mixed lymphocyte reaction culture, obtained before transplantation. Documented subset: CFSE-low proliferating T cells sorted from approximately 6-day pre-transplant mixed lymphocyte reaction (GvH or HvG direction). The CDR3 DNA is TGTGCCAGCAGGGGGACAACGAACACTGAAGCTTTCTTT. Encoded protein: CASRGTTNTEAFF.